Shown below are 10 T cell receptor beta chains from a single sample sequenced in a study of long-term antiretroviral therapy in people with HIV. Researchers report immunoSEQ v3.0 was run at survey level. The repertoire was sequenced with immunoSEQ multiplex PCR; TCRdb's copy has only in-frame clones and lacks some. The sample consists of 25,000 to 30,000 clones, 85% to 90% of them appearing once. The sequences come from unsorted PBMCs, collected roughly 2.7 years after starting antiretroviral therapy. These receptors were collected from a man aged 40-50 years with HIV.

The count of this clone is one. The chain uses TRBV10-3 and TRBJ2-7; D is uncertain. Germline CDR1 ENHRY, CDR2 SYGVKD. Trimming removed 7 bases at V and 2 bases at J, with 6 bases between. The CDR3 is made up of 11 amino acids. The CDR3, as DNA: TGTGCCATCATTCAGCCCTACGAGCAGTACTTC. As protein: CAIIQPYEQYF.

V usage is TRBV7-6 and J usage is TRBJ2-1, with TRBD2 identical over 7 bases. Germline CDR1 reads SGHVS; CDR2 reads FNYEAQ. CDR3 length: 15 amino acids. J was trimmed by 7 bases and V by 1 base; bases with no gene match: 7. CDR3 bases: TGTGCCAGCAGCTTAGTCGCGGGAGCGGGAAATGAGCAGTTCTTC. Amino acid sequence: CASSLVAGAGNEQFF.

CDR3 loop: CASSTDSTFGELFF. The CDR3 DNA sequence: TGCGCCAGCAGCACGGACAGCACCTTCGGGGAGCTGTTTTTT. The genes are TRBV5-1 and TRBJ2-2; perhaps TRBD1 as D (6 bases). The CDR3 consists of 14 residues. CDR1 and CDR2 (germline): SGHRS, YFSETQ. V lost 4 bases and J 7 bases, leaving 14 bases between the germline ends.

V and J are TRBV2 and TRBJ2-3; 10 bases fit TRBD2. The CDR3 runs to 17 residues. Looked up from germline, CDR1 is SNHLY and CDR2 is FYNNEI. V was pared by 2 bases and J by 2 bases, with 7 bases of the junction left unmatched. The CDR3 here is CASSELASGGITDTQYF. CDR3 bases: TGTGCCAGCAGTGAATTGGCTAGCGGGGGCATCACAGATACGCAGTATTTT.

The rearrangement links TRBV29-1 to TRBJ2-7; TRBD1 agrees at 12 bases. With 4 bases clipped from V and 5 bases from J, the junction kept 6 bases outside the gene matches. Germline values: CDR1 SQVTM, CDR2 ANQGSEA. The CDR3 sequence is 14 residues long. The CDR3 sequence: CSVVRGQGANEQYF. CDR3 sequence (DNA): TGCAGCGTTGTGAGGGGACAGGGGGCCAACGAGCAGTACTTC.

The chain carries TRBV5-3 and TRBJ2-2, with D hard to call. TRBV5-3 is recorded as an ORF, its role being uncertain. The CDR3 totals 13 residues. V lost 2 bases and J 6 bases, leaving 8 bases between the germline ends. The CDR3 loop reads CARSLLSPGELFF. CDR3 bases: TGTGCCAGAAGCTTATTGAGTCCCGGGGAGCTGTTTTTT.

A single count supports this clone. The chain has TRBV18 and TRBJ1-1; D gene unclear. V shed 2 bases and J shed 7 bases, with 20 bases lying between them. The CDR3 extends over 16 amino acids. Looked up from germline, CDR1 is KGHSH and CDR2 is LQKENI. This chain's CDR3 is CASSPGGTRTEGEAFF. The CDR3 coding sequence is TGTGCCAGCTCACCAGGAGGAACGCGCACTGAGGGTGAAGCTTTCTTT.

The rearrangement uses TRBV29-1 and TRBJ2-3; perhaps TRBD2 as D (6 bases). The germline gives CDR1 SQVTM, CDR2 ANQGSEA. V lost 6 bases and J lost 5, with 15 bases in between. The CDR3 has 13 amino acids. DNA for the CDR3: TGCAGCGTGGCCGCGGAGGGCCAAGATACGCAGTATTTT. Protein: CSVAAEGQDTQYF.

The chain employs TRBV30 and TRBJ1-4; D is unclear. The germline V gene has CDR1 GTSNPN and CDR2 SVGIG (reference sequence). The CDR3 totals 14 residues. V gave up 4 bases and J gave up 1 base, with 10 bases separating them. CDR3 protein: CAWNPGQTNEKLFF. The CDR3 coding sequence is TGTGCCTGGAATCCAGGTCAAACTAATGAAAAACTGTTTTTT.

This clone has just a few counts. This rearrangement joins TRBV28 to TRBJ1-4; 7 positions match TRBD1. J gave up 4 bases and V 2 bases, and 4 bases lay outside the gene matches. The CDR3 covers 15 residues. CDR1 and CDR2 (germline): MDHEN, SYDVKM. The DNA of the CDR3 is TGTGCCAGCAGTTTAGGGGACAGAGATAATGAAAAACTGTTTTTT. Its protein is CASSLGDRDNEKLFF.